The clone carrying this T cell receptor beta chain was counted a few times. Its antigen is as yet unknown. Attachment of unique molecular identifiers was made to individual cDNA molecules. TCRdb ran MiXCR on the 5' RACE reads and lists one entry per CDR3 protein. Of some 60,000 distinct CDR3 sequences listed, about 12% were seen once; the top ten hold 1.2% to 1.5%. This record comes from a study of early T cells in non-severe SARS-CoV-2 infection. About the study: Sequencing of unsorted whole blood was done on bulk RNA, leaving chains unpaired.

Study-level results: Private and CD4 specificities were missed by VDJdb matching, skewed to anti-spike CD8.

The TCR originated in an adult who was a healthcare worker with PCR-confirmed SARS-CoV-2 infection or an uninfected control (not recorded which). The input for sequencing was whole blood, taken at baseline.

The CDR3 DNA sequence: TGCAGCGTTGTTGGGACAGGGGGATTCAACACTGAAGCTTTCTTT. This translates into CSVVGTGGFNTEAFF. The V and J genes are TRBV29-1 and TRBJ1-1, with 11 bases identical to TRBD1. The length of the CDR3 is 15 residues. Per the germline V gene, CDR1 is SQVTM and CDR2 is ANQGSEA. Unmatched junction bases numbered 6, after V lost 4 bases and J lost 2 bases. The full variable domain, rest sourced from reference TRBV29-1 and TRBJ1-1, is SAVISQKPSRDICQRGTSLTIQCQVDSQVTMMFWYRQQPGQSLTLIATANQGSEATYESGFVIDKFPISRPNLTFSTLTVSNMSPEDSSIYLCSVVGTGGFNTEAFFGQGTRLTVV.